Listed below are T cell receptor beta chains from one sample, sequenced in a study of human T cells and chemical hapten exposure. TCRdb reprocessed the RACE reads with MiXCR, giving one entry per CDR3 protein. This repertoire shows roughly 98,000 distinct CDR3 sequences, roughly an eighth found once; its top ten account for 2% to 2.5%. This specimen was whole blood, taken in connection with sensitization to the hapten diphenylcyclopropenone (DPC). All receptors come from a woman in her thirties or forties with alopecia areata. Some clones in this sample may be carry-over from other donors' samples. CDR3s include the opening cysteine and the closing phenylalanine or tryptophan. Each record gives: D gene, clone size, V gene, J gene, CDR3 protein, CDR3 DNA. A D gene is named only where the DNA matches it firmly. Size tells how often a clone was seen (once, few, many) or the class of an expanded clone, and some rows leave it out.

NA	NA	TRBV18	TRBJ2-5	CASSSDLPPAETQYF	TGTGCCAGCTCATCCGACTTGCCCCCTGCGGAGACCCAGTACTTC
NA	few	TRBV5-5	TRBJ1-3	CASSLLRGRTGNTIYF	TGTGCCAGCAGCTTGTTGCGGGGACGAACTGGAAACACCATATATTTT
NA	few	TRBV28	TRBJ2-1	CASKSGRSSYNEQFF	TGTGCCAGCAAAAGTGGCAGGAGCTCCTACAATGAGCAGTTCTTC
NA	NA	TRBV6-2/TRBV6-3	TRBJ1-5	CASSYSELGNQPQHF	TGTGCCAGCAGTTACTCGGAGTTAGGCAATCAGCCCCAGCATTTT
NA	many	TRBV27	TRBJ1-5	CASSLNGNQPQHF	TGTGCCAGCAGTTTAAATGGCAATCAGCCCCAGCATTTT
NA	few	TRBV7-3	TRBJ2-2	CASSPINDGELFF	TGTGCCAGCAGCCCGATTAACGATGGGGAGCTGTTTTTT
TRBD2	many	TRBV7-2	TRBJ2-1	CASSLARLAVSYNEQFF	TGTGCCAGCAGCTTAGCTCGACTAGCGGTCTCCTACAATGAGCAGTTCTTC
TRBD1	few	TRBV28	TRBJ2-7	CASRRGPYEQYF	TGTGCCAGCCGCAGGGGGCCCTACGAGCAGTACTTC
NA	few	TRBV18	TRBJ2-7	CASSPWRGGQNEQYF	TGTGCCAGCTCACCGTGGCGTGGGGGTCAGAACGAGCAGTACTTC
NA	NA	TRBV7-9	TRBJ2-2	CASSSLSSPAGELFF	TGTGCCAGCAGCTCCCTCTCCTCACCGGCCGGGGAGCTGTTTTTT
NA	few	TRBV6-2/TRBV6-3	TRBJ2-3	CASSFGQSSRTDTQYF	TGTGCCAGCAGTTTCGGACAGTCTTCTAGGACAGATACGCAGTATTTT
TRBD1	few	TRBV5-6	TRBJ1-5	CASSLAGTGLFGQPQHF	TGTGCCAGCAGCTTGGCCGGGACAGGTTTATTTGGTCAGCCCCAGCATTTT
TRBD2	NA	TRBV20-1	TRBJ2-1	CSARGSGSGYGEQFF	TGCAGTGCTAGAGGTAGCGGGAGTGGGTATGGTGAGCAGTTCTTC